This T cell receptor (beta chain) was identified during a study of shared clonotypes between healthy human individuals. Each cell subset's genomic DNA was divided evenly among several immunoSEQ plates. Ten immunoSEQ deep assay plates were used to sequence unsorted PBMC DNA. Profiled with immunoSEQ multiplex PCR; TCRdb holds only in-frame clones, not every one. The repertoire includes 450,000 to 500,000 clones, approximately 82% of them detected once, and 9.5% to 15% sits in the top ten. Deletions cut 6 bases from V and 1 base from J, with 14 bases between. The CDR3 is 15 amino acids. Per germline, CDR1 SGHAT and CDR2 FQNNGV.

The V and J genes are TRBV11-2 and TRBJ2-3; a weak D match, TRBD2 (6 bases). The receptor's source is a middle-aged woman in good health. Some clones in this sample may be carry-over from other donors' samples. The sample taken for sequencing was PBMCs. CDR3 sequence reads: CASRERAGRTDTQYF. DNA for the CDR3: TGTGCCAGCAGGGAAAGGGCGGGACGCACAGATACGCAGTATTTT.